The T cell receptor (beta chain) described here comes from a study of T cell repertoires in breast cancer. Primers covering all TCR V genes were used in emulsion RT-PCR on CD8+ T cells. Unpaired genes were suppressed by blocking oligonucleotides during a second nested PCR. TCRdb reprocessed the emulsion pairing reads with MiXCR, giving one entry per CDR3 protein. This table has some 150 distinct CDR3 sequences, 44% appearing once. This receptor was obtained from a pool of human donors with breast cancer or a healthy control (not recorded which). The material sequenced was CD8+ T cells.

The DNA of the CDR3 is TGTGCCAGCATCCCGCACACTGAAGCTTTCTTT. Its translation is CASIPHTEAFF. The rearrangement uses TRBV27 and TRBJ1-1; the D is unclear. CDR3 length: 11 residues. Germline V CDR1 and CDR2: MNHEY, SMNVEV (reference sequence). The V end lost 7 bases, the J end lost 3 bases, and 6 bases lay between the germline ends.